The rows below give T cell receptor beta chains drawn from one sample of a study of identifying expanded T cells in peripheral blood. Here immunoSEQ multiplex PCR was the method, and the copy in TCRdb shows in-frame clones only, minus some. The sample yields around 100,000 clones, approximately 88% seen once. Sequencing was carried out using blood. All receptors derive from a person aged 18-69 years in good health. Both conserved end residues are part of each CDR3. The D gene is left open where the match is weak. Rows may omit the clone size; those that give it use once, few, many or a size class.

j_call clone_size v_call d_call cdr3_aa cdr3_nt
TRBJ2-5 once TRBV28 . CASSPSTGVQETQYF TGTGCCAGCAGTCCCTCGACAGGAGTCCAAGAGACCCAGTACTTC
TRBJ1-6 . TRBV11-2 . CASSLGVSSSYNSPLHF TGTGCCAGCAGCTTAGGGGTCTCGAGCTCCTATAATTCACCCCTCCACTTT
TRBJ1-5 . TRBV15 TRBD1 CATRGQMGNQPQHF TGTGCCACCAGGGGACAGATGGGAAATCAGCCCCAGCATTTT
TRBJ2-2 once TRBV5-8 . CASSINVNTGELFF TGTGCCAGCAGTATCAACGTGAACACCGGGGAGCTGTTTTTT
TRBJ1-5 few TRBV6-5 . CASSYSSGGNQPQHF TGTGCCAGCAGTTACTCGAGCGGGGGCAATCAGCCCCAGCATTTT
TRBJ1-1 . TRBV6-5 . CASSYEVNTEAFF TGTGCCAGCAGTTACGAGGTGAACACTGAAGCTTTCTTT
TRBJ2-5 . TRBV6-5 TRBD1 CASSRTGGAGETQYF TGTGCCAGCAGCCGGACAGGGGGCGCGGGGGAGACCCAGTACTTC
TRBJ1-1 . TRBV20-1 . CSASRTRQAFF TGCAGTGCCAGCAGGACCCGCCAAGCTTTCTTT
TRBJ2-7 . TRBV4-3 . CASSQESGAWDEQYF TGCGCCAGCAGCCAAGAATCGGGGGCGTGGGACGAGCAGTACTTC
TRBJ2-2 . TRBV5-1 . CASSLEVGSDTGELFF TGCGCCAGCAGCTTGGAAGTTGGTTCAGACACCGGGGAGCTGTTTTTT
TRBJ1-2 . TRBV10-3 . CAISSPDYGYTF TGTGCCATCAGTAGCCCTGACTATGGCTACACCTTC
TRBJ2-1 . TRBV30 . CAWSVQDEQFF TGTGCCTGGAGTGTACAGGATGAGCAGTTCTTC
TRBJ2-4 . TRBV4-3 TRBD1 CASSQDWTGGIQYF TGCGCCAGCAGCCAGGACTGGACAGGGGGAATTCAGTACTTC
TRBJ1-2 . TRBV19 . CASSIDTQYGYTF TGTGCCAGTAGTATAGACACACAGTATGGCTACACCTTC
TRBJ2-3 once TRBV27 TRBD1 CASNQKGAYTDTQYF TGTGCCAGCAATCAGAAGGGGGCCTACACAGATACGCAGTATTTT
TRBJ1-1 . TRBV27 . CASTLGAGMNTEAFF TGTGCCAGCACTCTCGGCGCAGGCATGAACACTGAAGCTTTCTTT
TRBJ1-5 . TRBV5-1 TRBD1 CASSWDSNSNQPQHF TGCGCCAGCAGTTGGGACAGTAATAGCAATCAGCCCCAGCATTTT
TRBJ1-2 . TRBV7-9 . CASSLGRANYGYTF TGTGCCAGCAGCTTGGGTAGGGCTAACTATGGCTACACCTTC
TRBJ2-5 once TRBV5-5 TRBD1 CASSLRQGTETQYF TGTGCCAGCAGCTTGAGACAGGGGACAGAGACCCAGTACTTC
TRBJ2-1 . TRBV20-1 . CSARRANEQFF TGCAGTGCTCGGCGAGCGAATGAGCAGTTCTTC
TRBJ2-7 once TRBV11-2 . CASSSWAYEQYF TGTGCCAGCAGCTCCTGGGCCTACGAGCAGTACTTC
TRBJ2-2 once TRBV10-2 TRBD1 CASKGQGASNTGELFF TGCGCCAGCAAGGGACAGGGGGCGTCGAACACCGGGGAGCTGTTTTTT
TRBJ2-1 . TRBV9 . CASSSGTANEQFF TGTGCCAGCAGCTCGGGGACCGCCAATGAGCAGTTCTTC
TRBJ1-1 once TRBV19 TRBD1 CASSVRQGAKNTEAFF TGTGCCAGTAGCGTAAGACAGGGGGCCAAGAACACTGAAGCTTTCTTT
TRBJ1-4 . TRBV4-2 . CASSQDPGFNEKLFF TGTGCCAGCAGCCAAGATCCAGGGTTCAATGAAAAACTGTTTTTT
TRBJ2-2 . TRBV27 . CASSLFQSTGELFF TGTGCCAGCAGTTTGTTCCAGAGCACCGGGGAGCTGTTTTTT
TRBJ1-2 . TRBV9 . CASSGASGVYGYTF TGTGCCAGCAGCGGCGCTTCAGGGGTCTATGGCTACACCTTC
TRBJ2-1 . TRBV10-3 . CAISESGLVGTRGPEEQFF TGTGCCATCAGTGAGTCGGGACTAGTGGGCACAAGGGGGCCAGAGGAGCAGTTCTTC
TRBJ1-2 few TRBV7-2 . CASSLGQWGYTF TGTGCCAGCAGCTTGGGACAATGGGGCTACACCTTC
TRBJ1-4 . TRBV9 TRBD1 CANSVIPQGGKLFF TGTGCCAATAGCGTAATTCCCCAGGGGGGTAAACTGTTTTTT
TRBJ1-2 . TRBV7-2 . CASSFSGPVYGYTF TGTGCCAGCAGCTTTTCAGGGCCCGTCTATGGCTACACCTTC
TRBJ2-1 . TRBV5-5 . CASSLAQGTEYNEQFF TGTGCCAGCAGCTTGGCCCAGGGGACCGAATACAATGAGCAGTTCTTC
TRBJ1-2 . TRBV6-5 TRBD1 CASRLERTGAYGYTF TGTGCCAGCAGACTCGAAAGAACAGGGGCCTATGGCTACACCTTC
TRBJ1-2 . TRBV30 . CAWSAGVHYGYTF TGTGCCTGGAGTGCAGGGGTTCACTATGGCTACACCTTC
TRBJ2-5 . TRBV5-1 . CASSRGLQETQYF TGCGCCAGCAGCCGGGGTCTTCAAGAGACCCAGTACTTC
TRBJ2-5 . TRBV9 TRBD1 CASSRMKGGPETQYF TGTGCCAGCAGCAGGATGAAAGGGGGCCCGGAGACCCAGTACTTC
TRBJ1-2 . TRBV18 . CASSPSRDTHFSGYTF TGTGCCAGCTCACCAAGTCGGGACACTCATTTCAGCGGCTACACCTTC
TRBJ1-2 . TRBV7-2 . CASSLGRVGYGYTF TGTGCCAGCAGCCTAGGCAGGGTCGGCTATGGCTACACCTTC
TRBJ1-4 . TRBV6-1 . CASSDPDRPEVF TGTGCCAGCAGTGATCCGGACAGACCCGAGGTTTTT
TRBJ1-3 . TRBV2 . CASLITTRAGGNTIYF TGTGCCAGCCTCATAACTACCCGGGCCGGGGGAAACACCATATATTTT
TRBJ1-3 . TRBV6-1 . CASSEVGNTIYF TGTGCCAGCAGTGAAGTTGGAAACACCATATATTTT
TRBJ2-7 . TRBV7-9 . CASRAPGVHEQYF TGTGCCAGCAGGGCCCCGGGAGTCCACGAGCAGTACTTC
TRBJ2-1 . TRBV7-9 . CASSLVPEQFF TGTGCCAGCAGCTTAGTTCCTGAGCAGTTCTTC
TRBJ1-4 . TRBV5-5 TRBD1 CASRSEGTGALGKLFF TGTGCCAGCAGGTCTGAAGGAACAGGGGCGTTGGGGAAACTGTTTTTT
TRBJ2-7 few TRBV7-2 . CASSLSSRLSQGWQYF TGTGCCAGCAGCTTAAGCTCCCGACTAAGCCAGGGTTGGCAGTACTTC
TRBJ1-1 few TRBV15 . CATSRSNRGSEAFF TGTGCCACCAGCAGGTCGAACCGGGGATCTGAAGCTTTCTTT
TRBJ2-3 . TRBV19 TRBD2 CASSIGLAGNTDTQYF TGTGCCAGTAGTATCGGACTAGCGGGGAACACAGATACGCAGTATTTT
TRBJ1-1 . TRBV7-2 . CASSLDDRLRANTEAFF TGTGCCAGCAGCTTAGACGATAGGTTAAGGGCGAACACTGAAGCTTTCTTT
TRBJ2-3 . TRBV28 . CASKGPDTQYF TGTGCCAGCAAAGGGCCAGATACGCAGTATTTT
TRBJ2-2 . TRBV5-4 . CASSPLGRGSNTGELFF TGTGCCAGCAGCCCCCTCGGGCGGGGTTCGAACACCGGGGAGCTGTTTTTT
TRBJ2-2 . TRBV7-2 . CASSRTLGELFF TGTGCCAGCAGCCGGACGTTGGGGGAGCTGTTTTTT
TRBJ2-2 . TRBV4-3 TRBD2 CASSQDPFGGGARDGELFF TGCGCCAGCAGCCAAGATCCCTTCGGCGGGGGGGCCCGAGACGGGGAGCTGTTTTTT
TRBJ2-1 . TRBV13 . CASSHPSDSLPNEQFF TGTGCCAGCAGCCACCCTTCGGACAGCCTCCCCAATGAGCAGTTCTTC